Below are 20 T cell receptor beta chains sequenced from a single sample in a study of tumor and adjacent non-tumor tissue in lung cancer. This sample's RNA came from whole unsorted tissue. The normal lung tissue was taken more than 3 cm from the tumor edge. The library came from three nested PCR rounds adapted from ARM-PCR protocols. TCRdb processed the multiplex PCR reads anew with MiXCR; each CDR3 protein has one entry. Seen here are fewer than 55,000 distinct CDR3 sequences, 60% to 70% observed once, and the top ten hold 15% to 20%. Specimen: distant non-tumor lung tissue. All receptors come from a woman in her forties with non-small cell lung cancer.

This clonotype was picked up many times. The rearrangement links TRBV20-1 to TRBJ2-7; unclear D gene. Germline V CDR1 and CDR2: DFQATT, SNEGSKA (reference sequence). The germline V and J ends were trimmed by 4 bases and 6 bases, with 19 bases remaining between them. The CDR3 is 14 amino acids. In nucleotides, the CDR3 is TGCAGTGCTAAACTTGTTTTTAAGGGATCCGAGCAGTACTTC. Protein product: CSAKLVFKGSEQYF.

The rearrangement uses TRBV6-5 and TRBJ1-5; D gene ambiguous. Trimming shortened V by 2 bases and J by 15 bases, and 23 bases separated the two germline ends. This CDR3 is built from 15 residues. Per the germline V gene, CDR1 is MNHEY and CDR2 is SVGAGI. CDR3 bases: TGTGCCAGCAGTTACACCACGGGAGCCGATCAGCCCATGCATTTT. Translating it yields CASSYTTGADQPMHF.

Of note for this clonotype: Given the absence of the conserved phenylalanine or tryptophan at the CDR3 end, a read error is likely. This chain uses TRBV6-5 with TRBJ1-5; 7 nucleotides match TRBD1. Germline loops: CDR1 MNHEY, CDR2 SVGAGI. The CDR3 covers 15 residues. CDR3 nucleotides: TGCACCAGCAGTTCAACAACAGGGGTCGATCAGCCCCAGCATTAT. Amino acid sequence: CTSSSTTGVDQPQHY.

The rearrangement joins TRBV20-1 to TRBJ2-1; D may correspond to TRBD1 or TRBD2 (5 bases each). V shed 8 bases and J shed 9 bases, with 14 bases lying between them. The germline V gene encodes CDR1 DFQATT and CDR2 SNEGSKA (reference sequence). This CDR3 contains 11 residues. The CDR3 spells CSILPGTEQFF. DNA of the CDR3: TGCAGTATCCTTCCCGGGACTGAGCAGTTCTTC.

This clonotype came up many times. The chain uses TRBV20-1 and TRBJ2-5, with TRBD2 identical over 12 bases. With 6 bases clipped from V and 5 bases from J, the junction kept 7 bases outside the gene matches. Germline V gene data show CDR1 as DFQATT and CDR2 as SNEGSKA (reference sequence). The CDR3 has 14 amino acids. CDR3 loop: CSALTSGRWETQYF. For the CDR3, the DNA is TGCAGTGCCCTGACTAGCGGGAGATGGGAGACCCAGTACTTC.

This clonotype occurred once. At one end the junction does not follow the germline gene, possibly because of a read error. The CDR3 region is CASSLGPAERETQNF. The CDR3 region has the DNA TGTGCCAGCAGCCTAGGACCGGCGGAGAGGGAGACCCAGAACTTC. The chain uses TRBV11-2 and TRBJ2-5; tentatively, D is TRBD2 (5 bases). Germline V gives CDR1 SGHAT, CDR2 FQNNGV. This CDR3 has 15 residues.

The chain is built from TRBV6-2 or TRBV6-3 and TRBJ2-7; a weak D match, TRBD2 (6 bases). This CDR3 spans 15 amino acids. V was pared by 2 bases and J by 5 bases, with 16 bases between. From germline, CDR1 is MNHEY and CDR2 SVGEGT. The CDR3 here is CASSYRRDASNEQYF. DNA for the CDR3: TGTGCCAGCAGTTACAGGAGGGACGCTAGCAACGAGCAGTACTTC.

A note on this clonotype: A much bigger clone sits one base away, suggesting this may be a read error. The V gene is TRBV29-1, the J gene TRBJ2-7, with no clear D. The CDR3 has 14 amino acids. Germline V CDR1 and CDR2: SQVTM, ANQGSEA. CDR3 amino acids: CGVSLPWGSYEQYF. The CDR3, as DNA: TGCGGCGTCTCACTCCCCTGGGGCTCCTACGAGCAGTACTTC.

Of note for this clonotype: It is likely a read error, because the conserved phenylalanine at the end of the CDR3 is missing. The chain links TRBV20-1 to TRBJ2-1, with a tentative D call TRBD1 (6 bases). CDR1 DFQATT and CDR2 SNEGSKA come from the germline V gene (reference sequence). The CDR3 is 13 amino acids. The CDR3 loop is CSAIPDSYNEQFS. CDR3 DNA sequence: TGCAGTGCTATTCCGGACAGCTACAACGAGCAGTTCTCC.

This clonotype was recorded many times. V usage is TRBV28 and J usage is TRBJ2-7, with 7 bases lining up with TRBD1. The CDR3 length is 14 residues. Germline V gene lookup returns CDR1 MDHEN and CDR2 SYDVKM. With V trimmed by 10 bases and J by 0 bases, 9 bases remained unmatched. CDR3 sequence reads: CAINPGTASYEQYF. In DNA, the CDR3 is TGTGCCATCAATCCCGGGACAGCCTCCTACGAGCAGTACTTC.

Turning to this clonotype: Germline is not matched at one junction end, which may reflect a read error. The chain links TRBV11-3 to TRBJ1-1; D may be TRBD1 (6 bases). CDR3 length: 13 amino acids. The germline gives CDR1 SGHNT, CDR2 YENEEA. The CDR3 region is CASNLGRDTEAFF. The CDR3 nucleotides are TGTGCCAGCAACTTAGGCAGGGACACTGAAGCCTTCTTT.

Concerning this clonotype: In this CDR3 the conserved last residue, phenylalanine or tryptophan, is missing, so a read error is likely. The chain links TRBV28 to TRBJ2-7; D gene uncertain. V was clipped by 6 bases and J by 2 bases, with 23 bases between them. The CDR3 is 17 residues long. Germline lookup yields CDR1 MDHEN and CDR2 SYDVKM. CDR3 sequence: CASRGLRYSSSTYEQYL. The CDR3 DNA sequence: TGTGCCAGCAGGGGCCTTCGATACTCCTCATCTACCTACGAGCAGTACCTC.

This CDR3 reads CAINLGSGGIGYTF. The CDR3 DNA follows: TGTGCCATCAACTTGGGCTCAGGGGGCATTGGCTACACCTTC. The J gene is TRBJ1-2, the V gene TRBV11-3; 8 nucleotides match TRBD1. Germline values: CDR1 SGHNT, CDR2 YENEEA. The CDR3 has 14 amino acids. Trimming removed 10 bases from V and 7 bases from J; junction bases left unmatched: 14. The variable domain in full, completed from reference TRBV11-3 and TRBJ1-2, reads EAGVVQSPRYKIIEKKQPVAFWCNPISGHNTLYWYLQNLGQGPELLIRYENEEAVDDSQLPKDRFSAERLKGVDSTLKIQPAELGDSAVYLCAINLGSGGIGYTFGSGTRLTVV.

Notes on this clonotype: One end of the junction fails to match germline, which may point to a read error. The chain employs TRBV12-3 or TRBV12-4 and TRBJ2-1; D is possibly TRBD2 (6 bases). This CDR3 contains 15 residues. CDR3 sequence (DNA): TGTGCCAGCAGTTCCGGCGGGGCCTCATACAATGATCAGTTCTTC. This encodes CASSSGGASYNDQFF.

As regards this clonotype: The missing conserved phenylalanine or tryptophan at the end of this CDR3 makes a read error likely. It is unclear where the CDR3 begins or ends on the DNA, so no DNA is shown, and the CDR3 is as TCRdb lists it. CDR3 amino acids: CAWNPYELRRGTQYC. This chain links TRBV30 with TRBJ2-5; no DNA check was done on the table's D call, TRBD1. Germline lookup yields CDR1 GTSNPN and CDR2 SVGIG (reference sequence). The length of the CDR3 is 15 amino acids, counting both ends.

This clonotype was observed a few times. This may be a read error, as it is one base from a much larger clone. The chain is built from TRBV29-1 and TRBJ2-2, with D possibly called TRBD1 or TRBD2 (5 bases each). The CDR3 consists of 13 residues. In germline, CDR1 is SQVTM, CDR2 ANQGSEA. The CDR3 nucleotides read TGCAGCGTCGAAGTGGGACCCACCGGGGAGCTGTTTTTT. Encoded protein: CSVEVGPTGELFF.

This clonotype was seen many times. The chain joins TRBV6-5 to TRBJ2-5, with D perhaps being TRBD1 or TRBD2 (6 bases each). There are 13 residues in the CDR3. The V gene's germline CDR1 is MNHEY and CDR2 SVGAGI. The germline V and J ends were trimmed by 8 bases and 4 bases, with 14 bases remaining between them. The CDR3 bases are TGTGCCAGCGCGAGTGAGGGGGGAGAGACCCAGTACTTC. Protein: CASASEGGETQYF.

This clonotype qualifies as medium-sized. The chain employs TRBV11-3 and TRBJ2-7, with 15 bases that match TRBD2. Germline V gene lookup returns CDR1 SGHNT and CDR2 YENEEA. V was clipped by 5 bases and J by 5 bases; unmatched bases: 4. The CDR3 is 15 residues long. CDR3 sequence reads: CASSQGLAGGHEQYF. DNA of the CDR3: TGTGCCAGCAGCCAGGGACTAGCGGGGGGCCACGAGCAGTACTTC.

This clonotype was seen a single time. The germline gene is not matched at one end of the junction; a read error may be the cause. The chain's CDR3 is CANSPSRTDSGAKYIQYF. The CDR3 coding sequence is TGTGCCAACAGCCCATCACGGACAGATAGCGGAGCCAAATACATTCAGTACTTC. This sequence joins TRBV4-2 and TRBJ2-4; D tentatively fits TRBD1 or TRBD2 (6 bases each). The CDR3 totals 18 residues. Germline V gives CDR1 LGHNA, CDR2 YNFKEQ.

Comments on this clonotype: An end of the junction does not agree with germline; a read error may underlie this. This rearrangement joins TRBV6-1 to TRBJ2-2, with a tentative D call TRBD1 (6 bases). CDR1 and CDR2 from the germline V gene are MNHNS and SASEGT. The CDR3 length is 14 residues. The CDR3 nucleotides read TGTGCCAGCAGCACAGGGAGCAACAGCGGGGAGCTGTTTTTT. It encodes CASSTGSNSGELFF.